This entry features one T cell receptor (beta chain) sequence. Its antigen is unknown. Sequenced by immunoSEQ multiplex PCR; TCRdb stores in-frame clones only, minus some. The sample carries some 90,000 clones, roughly 90% recorded once. This specimen belongs to a study of OX40 agonist ivuxolimab in advanced cancers. Findings and caveats of the study: Both blood CD4+ and CD8+ T cells showed clonal growth by week 6 at 0.1 to 3.0 mg/kg. Among the lowest levels of clonal expansion were found in partial responders at 0.1-3.0 mg/kg.

Germline CDR1 and CDR2: MNHEY and SVGAGI. Trimming shortened V by 0 bases and J by 1 base, and 6 bases separated the two germline ends. The length of the CDR3 is 14 residues. The source was CD4+ or CD8+ T cells sorted from blood, collected in a trial of the OX40 agonist ivuxolimab. V gene TRBV6-5 combines with J gene TRBJ2-5; no clear D. The receptor's source is an adult with an advanced solid tumor such as melanoma, head and neck, liver or kidney cancer. The CDR3 spells CASSYSGFQETQYF. CDR3 nucleotide sequence: TGTGCCAGCAGTTACTCGGGCTTCCAAGAGACCCAGTACTTC.